This TCR beta chain was identified in a study of cytomegalovirus exposure and HLA in healthy donors. With 4 bases removed from V and 3 bases from J, the gap between germline ends came to 16 bases. Per germline, CDR1 MNHEY and CDR2 SMNVEV (reference sequence). The CDR3 spans 15 residues. For this clone: The target antigen is unknown.

Findings of the study overall: In vitro experiments confirmed that three CMV-associated chains were specific for CMV antigens.

TCRdb's copy holds only in-frame clones and misses some; the assay was immunoSEQ multiplex PCR. The sample has over 120,000 clones, about 95% seen once. The source of this sequence is a young man in good health and CMV-seropositive. The source material was PBMCs. The chain carries TRBV27 and TRBJ2-7; maybe TRBD1 (6 bases). Here the CDR3 reads CASSSLGAGDYEQYF. The CDR3 DNA sequence: TGTGCCAGCAGTTCCCTCGGGGCAGGGGACTACGAGCAGTACTTC.